This T cell receptor beta chain was retrieved from a study of PD-1 blockade in classical Hodgkin lymphoma (TCRdb year 2020). At the level of the whole study: Nivolumab dosing was 3 mg/kg intravenously every 2 weeks, continuing until either disease progression or unacceptable toxicity. The study used CyTOF and TCR beta sequencing to define a peripheral blood immune signature of response to PD-1 blockade in classical Hodgkin lymphoma.

According to the germline V gene (reference sequence), CDR1 reads SGHNT and CDR2 reads YYREEE. There are 13 amino acids in the CDR3, from cysteine to phenylalanine inclusive. Only the CDR3 region is kept as DNA, spanning 39 bases read in frame from base 1. The germline ends are 7 bases apart after V is trimmed by 0 bases and J by 4 bases. The meaning of the sample's time point label: cycle 2 day 1 (C2D1) of nivolumab. All trial patients had relapsed after autologous stem cell transplantation, with cohorts A, B and C differing in prior brentuximab vedotin exposure. A total of over 50 patients with relapsed/refractory classical Hodgkin lymphoma made up the trial cohort, and each patient's best overall response was complete response, partial response or progressive disease. In the multi-cohort phase II CheckMate 205 trial, trial patients received single-agent nivolumab. An independent review committee assessed best overall response by applying the 2007 International Working Group response criteria. PBMCs from the trial were collected at three points: immediately before nivolumab initiation (C1D1), and during therapy at cycle 2 day 1 and cycle 4 day 1. Peripheral blood was collected in 8 mL Vacutainer Cell Preparation Tubes, from which PBMCs were isolated by centrifugation and then cryopreserved.

Paper-wide results and their limitations: The study covered only a single clinical trial cohort, and the causes of the repertoire differences, possibly disease activity or prior therapy, were still not defined. Baseline TCR diversity was reported as lower in newly diagnosed patients than in healthy donors, and lower still in relapsed/refractory patients. Lower diversity was seen in patients whose nivolumab began less than 1 year after ASCT, and these patients were left out of later analyses so that immune reconstitution would not confound the results. Trial patients achieving complete response had baseline diversity similar to newly diagnosed patients, whereas partial responders and progressors had significantly lower diversity. A significant rise by C4D1 was seen in CD4+ but not CD8+ TCR diversity (p=0.0027 vs p=0.16), with the rise being most apparent in complete responders (p=0.02).

Genomic DNA was isolated using the Qiagen DNeasy kit from unsorted PBMCs as well as from negatively selected CD4+ and CD8+ fractions. Amplification of TCR beta CDR3 regions was done by immunoSEQ multiplex PCR with primers that anneal to V and J segments. A synthetic immune receptor repertoire was used to minimize amplification bias, and remaining bias was computationally removed after sequencing. As for how the authors treated the data: Custom Python scripts were used to quantify repertoire diversity as the Shannon entropy index. Unsorted, CD4+ and CD8+ repertoires were analyzed separately, except in combined analyses where CD4+ and CD8+ sequences were merged in silico. Clonal expansion was defined as at least a 2-fold frequency increase after treatment relative to C1D1, with a pseudocount of 0.5 for undetected baseline clones. Singleton clones were defined as clones with 0 or 1 copy at C1D1, and non-singleton clones were defined as clones with 2 or more copies. Clones expanded in unsorted samples were assigned a CD4+, CD8+ or unknown annotation through matching of protein sequences in sorted samples from the same patient. Wilcoxon tests were applied to paired samples to test diversity changes from C1D1 to C4D1. Imported from immuneACCESS, the table was reduced by TCRdb to in-frame sequences with V and J called. These copies leave out some clones; in studies compared against another copy, an unresolved V gene accounts for under half, and the cause of the remainder is not known. V and J calls and clone size are given by that table; D and trimming were obtained from the DNA. Within this sample are approximately 99,000 clones, with about 88% of them counted one time only. The ten largest clonotypes hold 20% of the sample.

Details on this clone: The target of this receptor is not known. Base qualities are not at hand, and no much larger clone is one base apart.

The receptor's source is a human donor with classical Hodgkin lymphoma. The sample consisted of peripheral blood mononuclear cells (PBMCs), taken before the second cycle of nivolumab. The rearrangement joined TRBV5-4 to TRBJ1-2, with no D gene named confidently. The bases read TGTGCCAGCAGCTTGGCGGCAGGCTATGGCTACACCTTC. Its protein product is CASSLAAGYGYTF.